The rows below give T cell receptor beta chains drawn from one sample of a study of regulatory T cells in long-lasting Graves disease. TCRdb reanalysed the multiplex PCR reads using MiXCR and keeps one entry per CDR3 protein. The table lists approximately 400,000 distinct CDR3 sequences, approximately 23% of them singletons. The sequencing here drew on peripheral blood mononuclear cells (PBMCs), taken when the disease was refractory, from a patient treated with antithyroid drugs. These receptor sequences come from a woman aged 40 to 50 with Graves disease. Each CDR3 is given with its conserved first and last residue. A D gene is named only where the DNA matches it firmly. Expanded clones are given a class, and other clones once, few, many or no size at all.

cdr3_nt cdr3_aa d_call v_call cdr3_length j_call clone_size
TGTGCCAGCAGCTTGGGGGGACCTCATAGCAATCAGCCCCAGCATTTT CASSLGGPHSNQPQHF - TRBV7-9 16 TRBJ1-5 many
TGTGCCAGCGAACCCCCTACAGGGGTGGTAGGCACTGAAGCTTTCTTT CASEPPTGVVGTEAFF TRBD1 TRBV18 16 TRBJ1-1 -
TGTGCCAGCTCCGATCCCGGACTAGCGGGAGTGGTCCTTGAGACCCAGTACTTC CASSDPGLAGVVLETQYF TRBD2 TRBV6-2/TRBV6-3 18 TRBJ2-5 -
TGTGCCAGCAGTCGGGACAGAAATGAAAAACTGTTTTTT CASSRDRNEKLFF TRBD1 TRBV2 13 TRBJ1-4 many
TGTGCCAGCAGCCCCCGGACTAGCGGGAGGCCCTACGAGCAGTACTTC CASSPRTSGRPYEQYF TRBD2 TRBV6-1 16 TRBJ2-7 few
TGTGCCAGCAGCTCACCCACCGGGTTAAAAAAGGGCTACACCTTC CASSSPTGLKKGYTF - TRBV5-6 15 TRBJ1-2 -
TGTGCCAGCAGCGGGGCAGTGACAGGCTACACCTTC CASSGAVTGYTF - TRBV9 12 TRBJ1-2 many
TGTGCCAGCAGTTTAGTGGGGATGGCCAAAAACATTCAGTACTTC CASSLVGMAKNIQYF - TRBV12-3/TRBV12-4 15 TRBJ2-4 many
TGTGCCAGCAGTGGTGTCGCGGGAGTCCTCCACGAGCAGTACTTC CASSGVAGVLHEQYF TRBD2 TRBV2 15 TRBJ2-7 many
TGTGCCATCAGTGAGTTGAGGGAAAACATTCAGTACTTC CAISELRENIQYF - TRBV10-3 13 TRBJ2-4 many
TGTGCCAGCAGTTTAGGGGGACACACCGGGGAGCTGTTTTTT CASSLGGHTGELFF - TRBV12-3/TRBV12-4 14 TRBJ2-2 many
TGTGCCAGCAAGGGGACGTACAATGAGCAGTTCTTC CASKGTYNEQFF - TRBV2 12 TRBJ2-1 -
TGTGCCAGCAGCTTAGATCCCTCTGGAAACACCATATATTTT CASSLDPSGNTIYF - TRBV11-2 14 TRBJ1-3 -
TGTGCCAGCAGCTTAGTTGGGACCCCTCTTGTATCCTTC CASSLVGTPLVSF - TRBV7-9 13 TRBJ2-7 few
TGCAGTGCTAAACGTAGTTCCTCGGGGACCCAGTACTTC CSAKRSSSGTQYF - TRBV20-1 13 TRBJ2-5 -
TGTGCCATCAGTGATGTGGGGCGGACATCCTACGAGCAGTACTTC CAISDVGRTSYEQYF - TRBV10-3 15 TRBJ2-7 -
TGTGCCACCAGCACGGGACTCTTCTCCTACGAGCAGTACTTC CATSTGLFSYEQYF - TRBV15 14 TRBJ2-7 many
TGTGCCAGCAGCTTAGTCCCCCTCCGGGACAGGGGTCATGAGCAGTTCTTC CASSLVPLRDRGHEQFF TRBD1 TRBV7-9 17 TRBJ2-1 -
TGCGCCAGCAGCCACGCTTCCTCAGGGACTCAGCCCCAGCATTTT CASSHASSGTQPQHF - TRBV4-1 15 TRBJ1-5 -
TGTGCCAGCACCGCGGACGGTAGCAATCAGCCCCAGCATTTT CASTADGSNQPQHF - TRBV28 14 TRBJ1-5 many
TGTGCCAGCAGTCCTACTAGGCTGAGGGACAATGAGCGGTTCTTC CASSPTRLRDNERFF - TRBV28 15 TRBJ2-5 -
TGTGCCAGCTCACCAGGTTCCGTAGGGGACACTGAAGCTTTCTTT CASSPGSVGDTEAFF - TRBV18 15 TRBJ1-1 -
TGTGCCAGCAGCCCCCCATTGCTGAGTGAGCGGGAGGGGTACTTC CASSPPLLSEREGYF TRBD2 TRBV11-2 15 TRBJ2-5 many
TGTGCCAGCAGTGGTGGGCTAGCGGGAGAATGGAACTACGAGCAGTACTTC CASSGGLAGEWNYEQYF TRBD2 TRBV6-1 17 TRBJ2-7 many
TGTGCCAGCAGTGAGAGACCGGACAGGGCAACTGAAACTTTCTTT CASSERPDRATETFF TRBD1 TRBV6-1 15 TRBJ1-1 -
TGTGCCAGCAGTTGCCAAGCGGGAGTCGAGACCCAGTACTTC CASSCQAGVETQYF TRBD2 TRBV6-2/TRBV6-3 14 TRBJ2-5 -
TGTGCCAGCAGTCCCCTCCCCCCTGCGGGGTATAATTCACCCCTCCACTTT CASSPLPPAGYNSPLHF - TRBV12-3/TRBV12-4 17 TRBJ1-6 few
TGCGCCAGCAGACGGACAGGGACAGATACGCAGTATTTT CASRRTGTDTQYF TRBD1 TRBV10-1 13 TRBJ2-3 -
TGCAGCGTTAGGACTGGGTATGACACTGAAGCTTTCTTT CSVRTGYDTEAFF - TRBV29-1 13 TRBJ1-1 many
TGTGCCAGCAGTTTTAGGTCTTGGTTTGGGGCCGGGGAGCTGTTTTTT CASSFRSWFGAGELFF - TRBV28 16 TRBJ2-2 -
TGTGCCACCAGCAGACAGGGGGCTCTGTACGAGCAGTACTTC CATSRQGALYEQYF TRBD1 TRBV15 14 TRBJ2-7 -
TGCAGTGCCTCAACCCGCAAATACGAGCAGTACTTC CSASTRKYEQYF - TRBV20-1 12 TRBJ2-7 -
TGTGCCACCAGAAGCGGGCTTACCTCCTACGAGCAGTACTTC CATRSGLTSYEQYF - TRBV3-1 14 TRBJ2-7 -